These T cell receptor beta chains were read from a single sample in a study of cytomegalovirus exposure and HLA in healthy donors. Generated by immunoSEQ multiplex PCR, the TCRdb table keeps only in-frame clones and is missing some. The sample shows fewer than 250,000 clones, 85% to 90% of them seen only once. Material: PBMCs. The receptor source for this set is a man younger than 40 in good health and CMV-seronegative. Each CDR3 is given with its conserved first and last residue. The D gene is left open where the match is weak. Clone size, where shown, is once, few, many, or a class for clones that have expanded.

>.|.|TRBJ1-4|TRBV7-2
CASSLFHQGTNEKLFF
TGTGCCAGCAGCTTATTTCATCAGGGGACTAATGAAAAACTGTTTTTT
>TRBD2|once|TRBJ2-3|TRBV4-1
CASSGLAGGADTQYF
TGCGCCAGCAGCGGATTAGCGGGAGGGGCAGATACGCAGTATTTT
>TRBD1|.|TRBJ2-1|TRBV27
CASSFYGTAQGNEQFF
TGTGCCAGCAGTTTTTATGGGACAGCACAGGGCAATGAGCAGTTCTTC
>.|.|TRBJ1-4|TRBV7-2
CASSAGTLPLGEKLFF
TGTGCCAGCAGCGCCGGGACACTCCCCCTCGGTGAAAAACTGTTTTTT
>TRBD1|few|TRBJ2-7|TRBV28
CASRTRSNRGRYEQYF
TGTGCCAGCAGAACGAGGTCGAACAGGGGTCGGTACGAGCAGTACTTC
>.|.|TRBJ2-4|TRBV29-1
CSVTGTENIQYF
TGCAGCGTTACAGGGACGGAAAACATTCAGTACTTC
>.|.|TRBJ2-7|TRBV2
CASSEAWGEYEQYF
TGTGCCAGCAGTGAAGCGTGGGGGGAGTACGAGCAGTACTTC
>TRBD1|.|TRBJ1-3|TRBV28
CASTETGAGNTIYF
TGTGCCAGCACAGAGACAGGGGCTGGAAACACCATATATTTT
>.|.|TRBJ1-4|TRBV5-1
CASSPTGATNEKLFF
TGCGCCAGCAGCCCCACGGGGGCAACTAATGAAAAACTGTTTTTT
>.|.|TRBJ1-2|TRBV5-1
CASSLDSEYGYTF
TGCGCCAGCAGCCTCGATTCTGAGTATGGCTACACCTTC
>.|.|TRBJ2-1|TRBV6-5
CASSTNYGEQFF
TGTGCCAGCAGTACGAACTACGGGGAGCAGTTCTTC
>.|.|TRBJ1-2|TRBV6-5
CAIAPRGGANYGYTF
TGTGCCATCGCCCCGCGCGGGGGGGCTAACTATGGCTACACCTTC
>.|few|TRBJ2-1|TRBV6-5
CASSRTHNEQFF
TGTGCCAGCAGTCGCACTCACAATGAGCAGTTCTTC
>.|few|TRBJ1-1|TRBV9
CASSVAFGGAIGMNTEAFF
TGTGCCAGCAGCGTAGCTTTTGGGGGGGCCATAGGGATGAACACTGAAGCTTTCTTT
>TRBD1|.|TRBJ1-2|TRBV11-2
CASSSRGSGTLRGYTF
TGTGCCAGCAGCTCCAGGGGGTCCGGGACACTCAGGGGCTACACCTTC
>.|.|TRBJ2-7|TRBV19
CASSPSSYEQYF
TGTGCCAGTAGCCCCAGCTCCTACGAGCAGTACTTC
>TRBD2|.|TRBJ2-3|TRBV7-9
CASSLEGWEGTQYF
TGTGCCAGCAGCTTAGAGGGCTGGGAGGGTACGCAGTATTTT
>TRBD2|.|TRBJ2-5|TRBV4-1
CASSQDGGGGGQETQYF
TGCGCCAGCAGCCAAGATGGTGGCGGGGGGGGTCAAGAGACCCAGTACTTC
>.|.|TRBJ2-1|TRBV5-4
CASSLVDSYNEQFF
TGTGCCAGCAGCTTGGTAGACTCCTACAATGAGCAGTTCTTC
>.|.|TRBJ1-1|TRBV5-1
CASSLTMGNTEAFF
TGCGCCAGCAGCCTCACTATGGGGAACACTGAAGCTTTCTTT
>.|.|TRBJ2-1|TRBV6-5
CASSYLGTGEKQFF
TGTGCCAGCAGTTACCTTGGGACTGGGGAGAAGCAGTTCTTC
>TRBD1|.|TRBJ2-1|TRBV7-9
CASSSGQAPPEQFF
TGTGCCAGCTCGTCCGGACAGGCCCCCCCTGAGCAGTTCTTC
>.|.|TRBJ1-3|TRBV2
CASSEDSTISGNTIYF
TGTGCCAGCAGTGAGGACAGCACTATCTCTGGAAACACCATATATTTT
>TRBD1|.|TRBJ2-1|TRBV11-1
CASCQGAWNEQFF
TGTGCCAGCTGTCAGGGGGCATGGAATGAGCAGTTCTTC
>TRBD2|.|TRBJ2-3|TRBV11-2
CASRKIQRGSTDTQYF
TGTGCCAGCAGGAAAATACAGCGGGGGAGCACAGATACGCAGTATTTT
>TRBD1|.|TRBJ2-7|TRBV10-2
CASSRQGQGYEQYF
TGCGCCAGCAGCCGACAGGGACAGGGCTACGAGCAGTACTTC
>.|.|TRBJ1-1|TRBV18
CASSPRQGSPEAFF
TGTGCCAGCTCACCACGGCAGGGCTCACCTGAAGCTTTCTTT
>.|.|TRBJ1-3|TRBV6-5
CASRARFSGNTIYF
TGTGCCAGCAGGGCCAGGTTCTCTGGAAACACCATATATTTT
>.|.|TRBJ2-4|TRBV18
CASSSTSSAKNSQYF
TGTGCCAGCTCATCCACTAGCAGTGCCAAAAACAGTCAGTACTTC
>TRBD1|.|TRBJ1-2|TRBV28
CASRRGTGIGYTF
TGTGCCAGCAGGCGGGGGACAGGGATTGGCTACACCTTC
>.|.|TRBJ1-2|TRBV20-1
CSARVRYGYTF
TGCAGTGCTAGAGTTAGATATGGCTACACCTTC
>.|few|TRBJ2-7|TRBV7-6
CASSFAGKYEQYF
TGTGCCAGCAGCTTTGCGGGAAAATACGAGCAGTACTTC
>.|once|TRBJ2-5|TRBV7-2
CASSLLTDDLSETQYF
TGTGCCAGCAGCTTATTAACAGATGATCTCTCGGAGACCCAGTACTTC
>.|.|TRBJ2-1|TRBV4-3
CASSQDPGGRYNEQFF
TGCGCCAGCAGCCAGGACCCGGGGGGCAGGTACAATGAGCAGTTCTTC
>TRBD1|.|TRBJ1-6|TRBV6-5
CASSFSTGGNSPLHF
TGTGCCAGCAGTTTCTCAACAGGGGGGAATTCACCCCTCCACTTT
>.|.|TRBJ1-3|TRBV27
CASSLTGQSSGNTIYF
TGTGCCAGCAGTTTGACCGGACAGAGCTCTGGAAACACCATATATTTT
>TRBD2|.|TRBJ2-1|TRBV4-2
CASSHPSGGTAYNEQFF
TGTGCCAGCAGCCATCCTAGCGGGGGGACTGCATACAATGAGCAGTTCTTC
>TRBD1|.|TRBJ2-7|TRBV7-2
CASSFNRDRAYEQYF
TGTGCCAGCAGCTTTAACCGGGACAGGGCTTACGAGCAGTACTTC
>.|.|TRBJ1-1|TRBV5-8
CASSRRGFQIEAFF
TGTGCCAGCAGCCGGCGGGGTTTCCAGATTGAAGCTTTCTTT
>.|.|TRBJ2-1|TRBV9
CASSVARSRRSYNEQFF
TGTGCCAGCAGCGTTGCCCGTAGCAGACGCTCCTACAATGAGCAGTTCTTC
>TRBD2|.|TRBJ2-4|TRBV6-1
CASSEGTSNYIQYF
TGTGCCAGCAGTGAAGGGACTAGTAATTACATTCAGTACTTC
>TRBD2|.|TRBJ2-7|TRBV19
CASSILGGEIAYEQYF
TGTGCCAGTAGTATTCTGGGGGGGGAAATAGCCTACGAGCAGTACTTC
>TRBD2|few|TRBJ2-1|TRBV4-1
CASSRLADNEQFF
TGCGCCAGCAGCAGACTAGCGGACAATGAGCAGTTCTTC
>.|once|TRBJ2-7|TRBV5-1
CASSLSDRIYPSSYEQYF
TGCGCCAGCAGCTTGTCAGACAGGATATACCCGAGCTCCTACGAGCAGTACTTC
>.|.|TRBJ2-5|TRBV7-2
CASSRPTVTGYQETQYF
TGTGCCAGCAGCCGTCCCACCGTTACAGGATACCAAGAGACCCAGTACTTC
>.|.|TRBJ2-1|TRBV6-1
CASIENWGVGVEQFF
TGTGCCAGCATCGAGAACTGGGGCGTAGGGGTGGAGCAGTTCTTC
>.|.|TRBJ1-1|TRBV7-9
CASSSPPDSHGNTEAFF
TGTGCCAGCAGCTCACCCCCAGACAGTCACGGGAACACTGAAGCTTTCTTT
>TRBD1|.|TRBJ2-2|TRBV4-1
CASSPVQGADTGELFF
TGCGCCAGCAGCCCTGTACAGGGGGCTGACACCGGGGAGCTGTTTTTT
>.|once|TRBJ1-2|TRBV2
CASRDGGPVLGYTF
TGTGCCAGCAGGGACGGGGGGCCAGTCTTAGGATACACCTTC
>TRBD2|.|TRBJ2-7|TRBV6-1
CASSGLRDYLPNEQYF
TGTGCCAGCAGTGGCCTCCGGGACTACCTACCTAACGAGCAGTACTTC
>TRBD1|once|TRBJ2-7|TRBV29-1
CSVDDRQGVGEQYF
TGCAGCGTCGATGATAGACAGGGCGTAGGCGAGCAGTACTTC
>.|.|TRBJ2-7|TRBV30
CAWSVSRLDYEQYF
TGTGCCTGGAGTGTTTCTAGGCTAGACTACGAGCAGTACTTC
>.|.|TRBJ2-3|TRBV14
CASSQDAGAVMDTQYF
TGTGCCAGCAGCCAAGATGCGGGGGCCGTGATGGATACGCAGTATTTT
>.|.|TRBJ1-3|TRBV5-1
CASSLGDGNSGNTIYF
TGCGCCAGCAGCTTGGGAGACGGGAACTCTGGAAACACCATATATTTT
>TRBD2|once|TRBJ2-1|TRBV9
CASSPGTSRSYNEQFF
TGTGCCAGCAGCCCAGGGACTAGCCGCTCCTACAATGAGCAGTTCTTC